This T cell receptor (beta chain) originates from a study of T cell clonotyping in hematopoietic cell transplantation. Study outcomes and limitations: No sorting was done, leaving CD4 and CD8 contributions mixed. Higher Inverse Simpson Index values in graft donor and pretransplant recipient predicted broader posttransplant TCR diversity.

Profiled with immunoSEQ multiplex PCR; TCRdb holds only in-frame clones, not every one. Of some 50,000 clones in the sample, roughly 80% were seen once. With regard to this clone: Its target is not known.

Germline CDR1 is SGHAT and CDR2 is FQNNGV. J lost 7 bases, V lost 2 bases, and 1 base had no gene match. This CDR3 has 14 amino acids. Time point defined: recipient sample about 28 days before transplant, after cytoreduction. Samples: about 28 days before transplant, then days 30, 100 and 180 after. The chain links TRBV11-2 to TRBJ1-6; 8 nucleotides match TRBD1. This TCR derives from a man aged 55 to 70 with myelodysplastic syndrome. Some clones in this sample may be carry-over from other donors' samples. Sequenced here: peripheral blood mononuclear cells, sampled before stem cell transplant. CDR3 region: CASSLRTGNSPLHF. The CDR3 DNA reads TGTGCCAGCAGCTTACGGACAGGGAATTCACCCCTCCACTTT.